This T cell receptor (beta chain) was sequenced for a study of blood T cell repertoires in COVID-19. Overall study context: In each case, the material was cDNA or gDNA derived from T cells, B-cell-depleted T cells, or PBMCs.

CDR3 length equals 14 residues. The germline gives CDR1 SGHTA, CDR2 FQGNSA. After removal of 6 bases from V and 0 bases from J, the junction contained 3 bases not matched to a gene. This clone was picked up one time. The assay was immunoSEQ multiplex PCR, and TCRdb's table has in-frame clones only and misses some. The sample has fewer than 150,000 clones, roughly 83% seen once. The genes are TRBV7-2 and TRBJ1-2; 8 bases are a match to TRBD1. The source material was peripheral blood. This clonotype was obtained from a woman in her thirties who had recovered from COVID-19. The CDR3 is CASRRQGTNYGYTF. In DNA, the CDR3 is TGTGCCAGCAGACGACAGGGGACTAACTATGGCTACACCTTC.